This is a list of T cell receptor beta chains from one sample in a study of blood T cell repertoires in COVID-19. TCRdb keeps only in-frame clones here, not all; method: immunoSEQ multiplex PCR. The sample lists hundreds of thousands of clones, around 87% occurring once. The sample consisted of peripheral blood. These receptors were collected from a woman in her forties or fifties who had recovered from COVID-19. Each CDR3 is given with its conserved first and last residue. The D gene is left open where the match is weak. Clone size appears in some rows only: once, few, many, or a class for an expanded clone.

>TRBV30|TRBD1|TRBJ2-5|.
CAWSVGTGDAETQYF
TGTGCCTGGAGTGTAGGGACAGGGGATGCAGAGACCCAGTACTTC
>TRBV19|.|TRBJ1-1|.
CASSILTATMNTEAFF
TGTGCCAGTAGTATTCTGACAGCCACCATGAACACTGAAGCTTTCTTT
>TRBV5-4|TRBD2|TRBJ2-1|.
CASSRLLAGGIDEQFF
TGTGCCAGCAGCCGCCTACTAGCGGGAGGAATAGATGAGCAGTTCTTC
>TRBV10-1|TRBD2|TRBJ2-1|.
CASRRRTSGTYNEQFF
TGCGCCAGCAGGAGGAGGACTAGCGGGACTTACAATGAGCAGTTCTTC
>TRBV4-3|TRBD1|TRBJ2-7|.
CASSQDPTGTGEQYF
TGCGCCAGCAGCCAAGATCCGACAGGGACGGGGGAGCAGTACTTC
>TRBV14|TRBD2|TRBJ2-1|.
CASSILAGVTSDEQFF
TGTGCCAGCAGCATACTAGCGGGGGTGACTAGTGATGAGCAGTTCTTC
>TRBV5-5|TRBD1|TRBJ1-1|once
CASSTEGATEAFF
TGTGCCAGCAGCACGGAGGGGGCCACTGAAGCTTTCTTT
>TRBV4-1|TRBD2|TRBJ2-5|.
CASSQGTSYETQYF
TGCGCCAGCAGCCAGGGGACTAGCTACGAGACCCAGTACTTC
>TRBV7-8|TRBD1|TRBJ1-2|.
CASSLATGGIYGYTF
TGTGCCAGCAGCTTAGCGACAGGGGGTATCTATGGCTACACCTTC
>TRBV7-9|TRBD1|TRBJ2-3|.
CASSLAAGTGVADTQYF
TGTGCCAGCAGCTTAGCTGCCGGGACAGGGGTCGCAGATACGCAGTATTTT
>TRBV28|.|TRBJ2-7|.
CASSGGSYEQYF
TGTGCCAGCAGTGGCGGGTCCTACGAGCAGTACTTC
>TRBV7-2|TRBD2|TRBJ2-7|.
CASSFAGDGEQYF
TGTGCCAGCAGCTTCGCGGGAGATGGCGAGCAGTACTTC
>TRBV5-1|.|TRBJ1-1|once
CASSLAGMTEAFF
TGCGCCAGCAGCTTGGCCGGGATGACTGAAGCTTTCTTT
>TRBV5-6|.|TRBJ1-3|.
CASSETAYSGNTIYF
TGTGCCAGCAGCGAGACTGCCTACTCTGGAAACACCATATATTTT
>TRBV19|.|TRBJ2-7|.
CASSIGRSVYEQYF
TGTGCCAGTAGTATTGGGAGGTCAGTCTACGAGCAGTACTTC
>TRBV7-9|TRBD1|TRBJ1-1|once
CASSFTGAAEAFF
TGTGCCAGCAGCTTTACAGGGGCGGCTGAAGCTTTCTTT
>TRBV7-2|.|TRBJ2-3|.
CASSLPGTDTQYF
TGTGCCAGCAGCCTCCCGGGGACAGATACGCAGTATTTT
>TRBV5-1|.|TRBJ2-1|few
CASSLDGGAFYNEQFF
TGCGCCAGCAGCTTGGATGGGGGGGCATTCTACAATGAGCAGTTCTTC
>TRBV20-1|TRBD1|TRBJ2-1|.
CSASLDRDNEQFF
TGCAGTGCTAGTCTGGACAGGGACAATGAGCAGTTCTTC
>TRBV6-1|TRBD2|TRBJ2-7|once
CASSDQVAGGADEQYF
TGTGCCAGCAGTGACCAGGTAGCGGGAGGTGCGGACGAGCAGTACTTC
>TRBV6-2/TRBV6-3|.|TRBJ2-1|.
CASSYSLVTQFF
TGTGCCAGCAGTTACTCACTAGTAACCCAGTTCTTC
>TRBV28|.|TRBJ1-5|.
CASRLPGGPGNQPQHF
TGTGCCAGCAGGCTCCCGGGAGGGCCGGGCAATCAGCCCCAGCATTTT
>TRBV18|TRBD1|TRBJ2-7|few
CASSPLRQGSSYEQYF
TGTGCCAGCTCACCTCTCAGACAGGGTAGCTCCTACGAGCAGTACTTC
>TRBV28|TRBD2|TRBJ2-5|.
CASSLVSGGGYQETQYF
TGTGCCAGCAGTTTAGTTAGCGGGGGGGGGTACCAAGAGACCCAGTACTTC
>TRBV18|.|TRBJ1-3|.
CASSPSGASGNTIYF
TGTGCCAGCTCACCATCAGGCGCCTCTGGAAACACCATATATTTT
>TRBV29-1|.|TRBJ2-3|.
CSVESVDTQYF
TGCAGCGTTGAATCCGTCGATACGCAGTATTTT
>TRBV7-2|TRBD2|TRBJ2-1|few
CASSLARFFAGGVVEGEQFF
TGTGCCAGCAGCTTAGCCCGGTTCTTCGCGGGAGGTGTCGTGGAGGGTGAGCAGTTCTTC
>TRBV28|TRBD1|TRBJ2-1|.
CASSPEGGQYNEQFF
TGTGCCAGCAGTCCGGAAGGGGGCCAGTACAATGAGCAGTTCTTC
>TRBV6-2/TRBV6-3|.|TRBJ2-2|once
CASSQAGELFF
TGTGCCAGCAGTCAGGCCGGGGAGCTGTTTTTT
>TRBV19|TRBD1|TRBJ1-6|.
CASSTQGAYNSPLHF
TGTGCCAGTAGTACACAGGGGGCCTATAATTCACCCCTCCACTTT
>TRBV5-6|.|TRBJ1-1|.
CASSLTGRVAFF
TGTGCCAGCAGCCTCACAGGGCGCGTAGCTTTCTTT
>TRBV3-1/TRBV3-2|TRBD2|TRBJ2-2|.
CPRGTRGGPGELFF
TGCCCCCGGGGGACGCGGGGGGGCCCCGGGGAGCTGTTTTTT
>TRBV30|.|TRBJ1-2|.
CAWKSNDRPSFGYTF
TGTGCCTGGAAAAGTAACGACAGGCCGAGCTTTGGCTACACCTTC
>TRBV7-8|.|TRBJ2-6|many
CASSFFGRDEASGANVLTF
TGTGCCAGCAGTTTCTTCGGCAGGGATGAGGCCTCTGGGGCCAACGTCCTGACTTTC
>TRBV12-2|.|TRBJ2-1|.
CASRLTSGGADEQFF
TGTGCAAGTCGCCTTACTAGCGGGGGGGCTGATGAGCAGTTCTTC
>TRBV7-9|TRBD1|TRBJ1-6|.
CASSYGTENSPLHF
TGTGCCAGCAGCTACGGGACAGAGAATTCACCCCTCCACTTT
>TRBV28|TRBD2|TRBJ2-7|.
CASSSAGEGYEQYF
TGTGCCAGCAGTTCGGCGGGAGAAGGGTACGAGCAGTACTTC
>TRBV4-1|TRBD2|TRBJ2-7|.
CASSQDPGLAGDLFYEQYF
TGCGCCAGCAGCCAAGATCCGGGACTAGCGGGAGACCTTTTCTACGAGCAGTACTTC
>TRBV9|.|TRBJ1-2|.
CASSGGRENGYTF
TGTGCCAGCAGCGGAGGACGGGAAAATGGCTACACCTTC
>TRBV6-5|TRBD2|TRBJ2-3|.
CASSRLAGDPDTQYF
TGTGCCAGCAGCCGACTGGCGGGAGACCCAGATACGCAGTATTTT
>TRBV21-1|.|TRBJ2-7|once
CASSLPSGRLGSYEQYF
TGTGCCAGCAGCCTTCCTAGCGGGAGGCTGGGAAGCTACGAGCAGTACTTC
>TRBV7-2|.|TRBJ1-5|few
CASSFFHARDQPQHF
TGTGCCAGCAGCTTCTTCCACGCACGGGATCAGCCCCAGCATTTT